Below are 30 T cell receptor beta chains sequenced from a single sample in a study of blood T cells in healthy people across ages. The use of a sample-barcoded 5' primer and a J-beta primer mix characterized a second PCR of roughly 6 to 11 cycles. TCRdb redid the calling of the 5' RACE reads with MiXCR, one entry per CDR3 protein. Of around 1.5 million distinct CDR3 sequences in the sample, approximately 59% were seen once. Sequencing was carried out using blood. These receptors all stem from a man between 18 and 35 years old in good health.

Turning to this clonotype: The junction departs from germline at one end; a sequencing error may be responsible. The genes are TRBV27 and TRBJ2-3; D unresolved. The germline V gene encodes CDR1 MNHEY and CDR2 SMNVEV (reference sequence). The CDR3 has 16 residues. This chain's CDR3 is CAGSLFGPKATDTQYF. CDR3 bases: TGTGCCGGCAGTTTATTCGGACCGAAAGCCACAGATACGCAGTATTTT.

This chain uses TRBV27 with TRBJ2-5; D is ambiguous. Germline values: CDR1 MNHEY, CDR2 SMNVEV (reference sequence). V lost 5 bases and J 7 bases, leaving 14 bases between the germline ends. The CDR3 contains 13 residues. CDR3 nucleotide sequence: TGTGCCAGCAGTCCGCAAGGGAAACGGACCCAGTACTTC. Amino acids: CASSPQGKRTQYF.

This clonotype has a handful of counts. The chain links TRBV18 to TRBJ2-5; possible D gene TRBD1, 5 bases. This CDR3 is built from 15 residues. With 3 bases removed from V and 0 bases from J, the gap between germline ends came to 11 bases. Germline-derived CDR1 and CDR2 are KGHSH and LQKENI. CDR3 coding DNA: TGTGCCAGCTCACCCGGCGTGACAGACCAAGAGACCCAGTACTTC. It is translated as CASSPGVTDQETQYF.

The chain employs TRBV20-1 and TRBJ2-7, with a tentative D call TRBD1 (5 bases). The end of the DNA fits TRBJ2-4 better, so the J call may be wrong. From germline, CDR1 is DFQATT and CDR2 SNEGSKA (reference sequence). There are 12 residues in the CDR3. The CDR3 protein is CSAKRQGNIQYF. The CDR3 DNA sequence: TGCAGTGCTAAGCGCCAGGGAAACATTCAGTACTTC.

The CDR3 DNA follows: TGTGCCAGCAGTCGGGACAGCCACATCAACTATGGCTACACCTTC. Amino acid sequence: CASSRDSHINYGYTF. This chain joins TRBV6-5 and TRBJ1-2; 7 bases line up with TRBD1. CDR1 MNHEY and CDR2 SVGAGI come from the germline V gene. J gave up 2 bases and V 5 bases, and 8 bases lay outside the gene matches. The CDR3 runs to 15 residues.

The V call is TRBV3-1, the J call TRBJ2-1, with 7 bases that match TRBD1. The V segment lost 1 base and the J segment 8 bases; nucleotides outside the gene matches: 5. Germline assignment: CDR1 LGHDT and CDR2 YNNKEL (reference sequence). This CDR3 has 14 residues. CDR3 amino acids: CASSQVQGWDEQFF. The CDR3 DNA reads TGTGCCAGCAGCCAAGTACAGGGGTGGGATGAGCAGTTCTTC.

The rearrangement links TRBV6-6 to TRBJ2-3; D uncertain. The CDR3 sequence is 16 residues long. Per germline, CDR1 MNHNY and CDR2 SVGAGI (reference sequence). Trimming left V 5 bases short and J 3 bases short, with 18 bases between. The CDR3 sequence: CASSPDRAMTTDTQYF. The CDR3 nucleotides are TGTGCCAGCAGTCCTGACCGGGCAATGACGACAGATACGCAGTATTTT.

In its sample, this clonotype was seen a few times. The rearrangement uses TRBV20-1 and TRBJ1-5; the D is unclear. The CDR3 is made up of 14 amino acids. V was cut by 3 bases and J by 2 bases, with 11 bases left in between. The germline gives CDR1 DFQATT, CDR2 SNEGSKA (reference sequence). CDR3 in amino acids: CSASYGFGNQPQHF. CDR3 coding DNA: TGCAGTGCTAGTTACGGGTTTGGCAATCAGCCCCAGCATTTT.

This chain uses TRBV7-6 with TRBJ1-2, with D maybe TRBD1 (6 bases). Trimming took off 4 bases at V and 8 bases at J, with 17 bases between the two ends. From germline, CDR1 is SGHVS and CDR2 FNYEAQ. This CDR3 contains 14 residues. Written as DNA, the CDR3 is TGTGCCAGCAGCTCCGGGACCCAGGGGACCGGCTACACCTTC. Encoded protein: CASSSGTQGTGYTF.

Notes on this clonotype: Here the CDR3 omits its conserved ending phenylalanine or tryptophan, so a read error is the likely source. This rearrangement joins TRBV5-1 to TRBJ2-7; weak D call: TRBD2 (5 bases). Germline-derived CDR1 and CDR2 are SGHRS and YFSETQ. Trimming shortened V by 5 bases and J by 2 bases, and 11 bases separated the two germline ends. The CDR3 has 13 amino acids. The CDR3 sequence: CASSDYITYEQYI. The CDR3 coding sequence is TGCGCCAGCAGTGACTATATCACCTACGAGCAGTACATC.

In this sample, this clonotype turned up a few times. The J gene is TRBJ2-3, the V gene TRBV29-1; 11 bases are a match to TRBD1. V was pared by 2 bases and J by 4 bases, with 5 bases of the junction left unmatched. The CDR3 loop spans 15 amino acids. CDR1 is SQVTM and CDR2 is ANQGSEA in the germline V gene. The CDR3 sequence: CSVEPGDRGADTQYF. The CDR3 DNA sequence: TGCAGCGTTGAACCTGGGGACAGGGGGGCAGATACGCAGTATTTT.

This chain's CDR3 is CASAMLGPRNTEAFF. CDR3 nucleotide sequence: TGTGCCAGCGCTATGTTGGGCCCACGAAACACTGAAGCTTTCTTT. The V and J genes are TRBV6-2 or TRBV6-3 and TRBJ1-1; D not resolved. CDR3 length: 15 amino acids. V lost 8 bases and J lost 2, with 18 bases in between. From germline, CDR1 is MNHEY and CDR2 SVGEGT.

This clonotype has just a few counts. The chain is built from TRBV3-1 and TRBJ1-5, with unresolved D. Germline-derived CDR1 and CDR2 are LGHDT and YNNKEL (reference sequence). The CDR3 contains 14 residues. The V gene lost 2 bases and the J gene lost 1 base, with 6 bases spanning the gap. Here the CDR3 reads CASSQLGSNQPQHF. DNA for the CDR3: TGTGCCAGCAGCCAATTGGGCAGCAATCAGCCCCAGCATTTT.

This chain links TRBV2 with TRBJ1-2, with 7 bases fitting TRBD1. Trimming took 7 bases from V and 3 from J; bases not matched to a gene: 5. CDR1 and CDR2 (germline): SNHLY, FYNNEI. The CDR3 has 13 residues. The CDR3 reads CASNDRDDYGYTF. DNA for the CDR3: TGTGCCAGCAATGACAGGGACGACTATGGCTACACCTTC.

This clonotype was observed a handful of times. This rearrangement joins TRBV9 to TRBJ2-5; D unresolved. The germline gives CDR1 SGDLS, CDR2 YYNGEE. V was shortened by 3 bases and J by 1 base, with 13 bases between the two germline ends. The CDR3 loop spans 15 amino acids. The CDR3 nucleotides read TGTGCCAGCAGCGCACCGACATTTACCCAAGAGACCCAGTACTTC. The encoded protein is CASSAPTFTQETQYF.

The J gene is TRBJ1-6, the V gene TRBV20-1; 7 bases line up with TRBD1. Germline values: CDR1 DFQATT, CDR2 SNEGSKA (reference sequence). With V trimmed by 0 bases and J by 1 base, 18 bases remained unmatched. The CDR3 length is 21 residues. CDR3 coding DNA: TGCAGTGCTAGAGATTGGGCGGTCCGGACAGGAAAAGTGTCCTATAATTCACCCCTCCACTTT. Amino acid sequence: CSARDWAVRTGKVSYNSPLHF.

The chain has TRBV12-3 or TRBV12-4 and TRBJ1-2; D gene unclear. This CDR3 region has 12 residues. Trimming shortened V by 0 bases and J by 7 bases, and 6 bases separated the two germline ends. The CDR3 region has the DNA TGTGCCAGCAGTTTAGCGCTAAGTGGCTACACCTTC. Amino acid sequence: CASSLALSGYTF.

V gene TRBV6-5 combines with J gene TRBJ2-7, with D possibly matching TRBD2 (5 bases). The germline V gene has CDR1 MNHEY and CDR2 SVGAGI. V was clipped by 8 bases and J by 4 bases, with 15 bases between them. The CDR3 is made up of 13 amino acids. This chain's CDR3 is CASSVIREYEQYF. The DNA for the CDR3 is TGTGCCAGCTCGGTCATAAGGGAGTACGAGCAGTACTTC.

The chain combines TRBV20-1 with TRBJ2-7; D call uncertain. Germline-derived CDR1 and CDR2 are DFQATT and SNEGSKA (reference sequence). The CDR3 runs to 10 residues. V lost 6 bases to trimming and J lost 6 bases, with 9 bases between them. Here the CDR3 DNA reads TGCAGTGCCGAGTGGGGCGAGCAGTACTTC. It codes for CSAEWGEQYF.

The V call is TRBV4-3, the J call TRBJ2-1, with a tentative D call TRBD1 (6 bases). V lost 4 bases and J 0 bases, leaving 16 bases between the germline ends. Germline-derived CDR1 and CDR2 are LGHNA and YSLEER. The CDR3 extends over 17 amino acids. The CDR3 DNA is TGCGCCAGCAGCCCAGAGGACAGTCCATTCTCCTACAATGAGCAGTTCTTC. Translation gives CASSPEDSPFSYNEQFF.

This chain connects TRBV2 to TRBJ1-2; no definite D call. The CDR3 has 15 residues. The germline V gene has CDR1 SNHLY and CDR2 FYNNEI. V lost 1 base, J lost 5 bases, and 14 bases lay in between. The CDR3 sequence is CASSEERNSFYGYTF. The CDR3, as DNA: TGTGCCAGCAGTGAAGAACGCAACAGCTTTTATGGCTACACCTTC.

This chain uses TRBV7-2 with TRBJ1-3; no definite D call. This CDR3 region has 17 residues. With 2 bases removed from V and 0 bases from J, the gap between germline ends came to 14 bases. CDR1 SGHTA and CDR2 FQGNSA come from the germline V gene. CDR3 sequence (DNA): TGTGCCAGCAGCTTATCCGGGTCCAGAGACTCTGGAAACACCATATATTTT. Protein sequence: CASSLSGSRDSGNTIYF.

CDR3 loop: CSAPPRGQGNPYEQYF. The CDR3 DNA follows: TGCAGTGCTCCCCCTCGGGGACAGGGTAACCCCTACGAGCAGTACTTC. The genes are TRBV20-1 and TRBJ2-7; 9 bases fit TRBD1. The CDR3 runs 16 residues. The junction had 13 bases not matched to a gene; V was cut back by 5 bases and J by 2 bases. In germline, CDR1 is DFQATT, CDR2 SNEGSKA (reference sequence).

This CDR3 is CASSPSQAGNQPQHF. The DNA for the CDR3 is TGCGCCAGCAGTCCATCCCAAGCAGGTAATCAGCCCCAGCATTTT. V usage is TRBV4-1 and J usage is TRBJ1-5; unclear D gene. Germline loops: CDR1 MGHRA, CDR2 YSYEKL. There are 15 residues in the CDR3. V lost 6 bases and J lost 4, with 16 bases in between.

The chain uses TRBV24-1 and TRBJ2-1; a weak D match, TRBD1 (5 bases). The V and J ends lost 1 base and 2 bases respectively, with 8 bases between them. The CDR3 is made up of 15 amino acids. Germline lookup yields CDR1 KGHDR and CDR2 SFDVKD. CDR3 in DNA: TGTGCCACCAGTGATTTCGAGACAGCCTACAATGAGCAGTTCTTC. Amino acids: CATSDFETAYNEQFF.

The CDR3 sequence is CASRGKRGQPYEQYF. The CDR3 DNA is TGTGCCAGCAGGGGGAAGCGGGGACAGCCCTACGAGCAGTACTTC. The gene calls are TRBV2 and TRBJ2-7; possibly TRBD1 or TRBD2 for D (7 bases each). From germline, CDR1 is SNHLY and CDR2 FYNNEI. CDR3 length equals 15 residues. V lost 6 bases to trimming and J lost 2 bases, with 17 bases between them.

This chain joins TRBV7-2 and TRBJ2-1; TRBD1 matches at 7 bases. Germline CDR1 is SGHTA and CDR2 is FQGNSA. Trimming removed 4 bases from V and 6 bases from J; junction bases left unmatched: 12. This CDR3 region has 16 residues. The CDR3 bases are TGTGCCAGCAGCTCCCACGACACAGGGGCGGGCAATGAGCAGTTCTTC. Translating gives CASSSHDTGAGNEQFF.

This clonotype was picked up a small number of times. The V and J genes are TRBV6-6 and TRBJ2-4; unclear D gene. CDR1 and CDR2 from the germline V gene are MNHNY and SVGAGI (reference sequence). The CDR3 has 12 amino acids. The ends were cut back, 0 bases at V and 6 bases at J, with 3 bases in the middle. The CDR3, as DNA: TGTGCCAGCAGTTACTCGGGAAACATTCAGTACTTC. Protein sequence: CASSYSGNIQYF.

This clonotype occurred once. This chain connects TRBV7-2 to TRBJ2-7; a weak D match, TRBD2 (6 bases). The CDR3 loop spans 15 amino acids. Per germline, CDR1 SGHTA and CDR2 FQGNSA. V lost 6 bases and J lost 1, with 16 bases in between. The DNA of the CDR3 is TGTGCCAGCAGTACCCAGCAAGGAGGGTCCTACGAGCAGTACTTC. Amino acid sequence: CASSTQQGGSYEQYF. The full variable domain, its missing parts supplied by reference TRBV7-2 and TRBJ2-7, is GAGVSQSPSNKVTEKGKDVELRCDPISGHTALYWYRQSLGQGLEFLIYFQGNSAPDKSGLPSDRFSAERTGGSVSTLTIQRTQQEDSAVYLCASSTQQGGSYEQYFGPGTRLTVT.

The chain recombines TRBV29-1 with TRBJ2-7; 9 bases match TRBD1. The length of the CDR3 is 14 residues. Germline CDR1 and CDR2: SQVTM and ANQGSEA. V was pared by 4 bases and J by 0 bases, with 4 bases of the junction left unmatched. The CDR3 DNA reads as TGCAGCGTTGGCGCGACAGGGGGCTCCTACGAGCAGTACTTC. Amino acid sequence: CSVGATGGSYEQYF.